Listed here are 32 T cell receptor beta chains from one sample, sequenced in a study of metastatic and nonmetastatic thyroid tumors. TCRdb re-clonotyped the PCR reads through MiXCR. Of some 26,000 clones in the sample, around 26% were seen once. Every patient underwent thyroid surgery untreated. The sequencing sample was made of blood. The origin of the receptors is a male donor with papillary thyroid cancer or a benign thyroid nodule (not recorded which). Some clones in this sample may be carry-over from other donors' samples.

With regard to this clone: The junction departs from germline at one end; a sequencing error may be responsible. The chain uses TRBV4-3 and TRBJ2-1; D possibly corresponds to TRBD2 (5 bases). This CDR3 has 15 residues. Per germline, CDR1 LGHNA and CDR2 YSLEER. CDR3 amino acids: CASSQDSVSYIEPFF. The CDR3 DNA sequence: TGCGCCAGCAGCCAAGATAGCGTGAGCTACATTGAGCCGTTCTTC.

This clone is termed medium-sized. The V call is TRBV5-1, the J call TRBJ2-7; D may match TRBD1 or TRBD2 (6 bases each). Trimming took off 3 bases at V and 5 bases at J, with 12 bases between the two ends. The CDR3 length is 13 residues. In germline, CDR1 is SGHRS, CDR2 YFSETQ. The CDR3 protein is CASSWQGRHEQYF. The CDR3 nucleotides are TGCGCCAGCAGCTGGCAGGGGAGGCACGAGCAGTACTTC.

As regards this clone: One end of the junction varies from germline; a read error may be responsible. V gene TRBV2 combines with J gene TRBJ2-2; D is perhaps TRBD1 (6 bases). This CDR3 spans 17 amino acids. CDR1 SNHLY and CDR2 FYNNEI come from the germline V gene. The CDR3 DNA reads TGTACCAGCCTGATGTGGGGGCGGGTGGCAGACACCGCGGAGCTGTTTTTT. Protein: CTSLMWGRVADTAELFF.

This clone was recorded only once. Likely a read error: the CDR3 ends without its conserved phenylalanine or tryptophan. The rearrangement joins TRBV20-1 to TRBJ2-4, with 7 nucleotides matching TRBD2. The J call is doubtful: the DNA matches TRBJ2-1 better. The CDR3 has 15 residues. Germline loops: CDR1 DFQATT, CDR2 SNEGSKA (reference sequence). CDR3 nucleotides: TGCAGTGCTAGTGTTTTGGCAAGGGGAGGGGATGAGCAGTTCTCC. It codes for CSASVLARGGDEQFS.

V is TRBV6-4 and J is TRBJ2-2; D may be TRBD2 (6 bases). CDR3 length equals 15 residues. The V and J ends lost 0 bases and 1 base respectively, with 6 bases between them. The germline V gene has CDR1 MRHNA and CDR2 SNTAGT. The CDR3 reads CASSDSSGNTGELFF. The DNA for the CDR3 is TGTGCCAGCAGTGACTCTAGCGGGAACACCGGGGAGCTGTTTTTT.

This clone appeared many times. The rearrangement uses TRBV7-3 and TRBJ2-1, with D possibly being TRBD1 (5 bases). Trimming took off 4 bases at V and 10 bases at J, with 17 bases between the two ends. The germline V gene encodes CDR1 SGHTA and CDR2 FQGTGA. The CDR3 loop spans 14 amino acids. CDR3 bases: TGTGCCAGCAGCTCCAGGGCCGGGCTCAGCGAGCAGTTCTTC. Translation gives CASSSRAGLSEQFF.

This clone has only one observation. The rearrangement links TRBV7-2 to TRBJ2-1; D possibly matches TRBD1 or TRBD2 (5 bases each). This CDR3 region has 14 residues. The V and J ends lost 5 bases and 10 bases respectively, with 18 bases between them. The V gene's germline CDR1 is SGHTA and CDR2 FQGNSA. CDR3 in amino acids: CASSRDPRGEEQFF. The CDR3 bases are TGTGCCAGCAGCCGGGACCCCCGTGGGGAAGAGCAGTTCTTC.

The chain uses TRBV5-1 and TRBJ2-7; 8 bases align to TRBD2. CDR1 is SGHRS, CDR2 YFSETQ, per germline. The CDR3 has 17 amino acids. V was pared by 0 bases and J by 2 bases, with 10 bases of the junction left unmatched. CDR3 region: CASSLALAGLSTYEQYF. Here the CDR3 DNA reads TGCGCCAGCAGCTTGGCGCTAGCGGGCCTGTCGACCTACGAGCAGTACTTC.

This clone was detected once. The chain uses TRBV28 and TRBJ2-1; D tentatively fits TRBD1 or TRBD2 (6 bases each). CDR3 length: 15 amino acids. Germline V gene data show CDR1 as MDHEN and CDR2 as SYDVKM. Trimming took 5 bases from V and 2 from J, leaving 13 bases between them. CDR3 coding DNA: TGTGCCAGCAGTCCCGCCGGGGGCACCTACAATGAGCAGTTCTTC. Its protein is CASSPAGGTYNEQFF.

This clone was detected ten times or more. The same CDR3 is also encoded by other DNA sequences in this sample. This chain links TRBV19 with TRBJ1-6, with TRBD1 matching 7 bases. This CDR3 is built from 17 residues. Losses at the gene ends were 2 bases for V and 14 bases for J; bases not matched to a gene: 18. CDR1 is LNHDA and CDR2 is SQIVND in the germline V gene (reference sequence). The CDR3 region is CASSIPLWDSSSGTLHF. The CDR3 DNA sequence: TGTGCCAGTAGTATACCATTATGGGACAGCAGCAGTGGCACCCTCCACTTT.

The table lists this clone with many counts. V gene TRBV30 combines with J gene TRBJ2-1; TRBD2 matches 14 bases. The V gene's germline CDR1 is GTSNPN and CDR2 SVGIG (reference sequence). V gave up 3 bases and J gave up 8 bases; unmatched junction bases: 6. The CDR3 sequence is 15 residues long. Here the CDR3 DNA reads TGTGCCTGGAGGGAGGGACTAGCGGGAGCCGATGAGCAGTTCTTC. Its protein is CAWREGLAGADEQFF.

This clone occurred many times. V usage is TRBV3-1 and J usage is TRBJ2-5; a possible D gene is TRBD1 (5 bases). Per germline, CDR1 LGHDT and CDR2 YNNKEL (reference sequence). The CDR3 has 14 amino acids. The V and J ends lost 4 bases and 5 bases respectively, with 14 bases between them. The CDR3 nucleotides are TGTGCCAGCAGCCCCACTACCTCAGGGGAGACCCAGTACTTC. This encodes CASSPTTSGETQYF.

This clone was counted ten times or more. This chain links TRBV10-3 with TRBJ2-2; D ambiguous. The CDR3 covers 16 residues. CDR1 ENHRY and CDR2 SYGVKD come from the germline V gene. The V and J ends lost 8 bases and 0 bases respectively, with 16 bases between them. Written as DNA, the CDR3 is TGTGCCATCCCCATTCAGGAACCTTCGAACACCGGGGAGCTGTTTTTT. It translates to CAIPIQEPSNTGELFF.

This clone was counted at least ten times. This chain connects TRBV4-1 to TRBJ1-2; no firm D call. Per the germline V gene, CDR1 is MGHRA and CDR2 is YSYEKL. CDR3 size: 15 residues. The V and J ends lost 2 bases and 5 bases respectively, with 15 bases between them. DNA of the CDR3: TGCGCCAGCAGCCAACCGAGCGGCCCCCCTTATGGCTACACCTTC. Amino acids: CASSQPSGPPYGYTF.

With regard to this clone: Given a much more abundant clone one base away, this may be a read error. The J gene is TRBJ2-3, the V gene TRBV20-1, with D perhaps TRBD1 (6 bases). Germline V gene lookup returns CDR1 DFQATT and CDR2 SNEGSKA (reference sequence). The CDR3 totals 13 residues. Trimming left V 4 bases short and J 6 bases short, with 14 bases between. CDR3 DNA: TGCAGTGCTAACAGGGATGGCCCTGATACGCAGTATTTT. It encodes CSANRDGPDTQYF.

This clone was seen repeatedly, ten times or more. V is TRBV19 and J is TRBJ2-6; D ambiguous. V shed 7 bases and J shed 4 bases, with 11 bases lying between them. Per the germline V gene, CDR1 is LNHDA and CDR2 is SQIVND (reference sequence). The CDR3 is made up of 14 amino acids. The CDR3 here is CASNRLGGANVLTF. Here the CDR3 DNA reads TGTGCCAGTAATCGTCTAGGGGGGGCCAACGTCCTGACTTTC. Full variable domain (rest looked up from reference TRBV19 and TRBJ2-6): DGGITQSPKYLFRKEGQNVTLSCEQNLNHDAMYWYRQDPGQGLRLIYYSQIVNDFQKGDIAEGYSVSREKKESFPLTVTSAQKNPTAFYLCASNRLGGANVLTFGAGSRLTVL.

The CDR3 spells CASGLGVAQHF. The CDR3 DNA reads TGTGCCAGTGGGTTAGGAGTTGCCCAGCATTTT. The rearrangement uses TRBV19 and TRBJ1-5; no definite D call. This CDR3 spans 11 amino acids. The germline gives CDR1 LNHDA, CDR2 SQIVND (reference sequence). Trimming stripped 8 bases from V and 11 bases from J, with 13 bases between.

This clone came up many times. A much larger clone is a single base away; this may be a read error. The same CDR3 is also encoded by other DNA sequences in this sample. The chain uses TRBV28 and TRBJ1-2, with D uncertain. Between the trimmed V and J ends, which lost 2 bases and 7 bases, there was a span of 8 bases. The CDR3 extends over 12 amino acids. The V gene's germline CDR1 is MDHEN and CDR2 SYDVKM. The CDR3 sequence is CASSLLSRGYTF. The CDR3 coding sequence is TGTGCCAGCAGTTTACTTTCCCGTGGCTACACCTTC.

This clone was seen repeatedly, ten times or more. The V call is TRBV6-1, the J call TRBJ1-1; D gene unclear. The CDR3 covers 12 residues. The V gene's germline CDR1 is MNHNS and CDR2 SASEGT. Trimming cost V 5 bases and J 2 bases, with 6 bases left between them. The CDR3 nucleotides are TGTGCCAGCAGTAGGAGAAACACTGAAGCTTTCTTT. Protein sequence: CASSRRNTEAFF.

This clone was recorded a few times. This chain links TRBV28 with TRBJ2-7; 9 bases are shared with TRBD1. Germline V gene lookup returns CDR1 MDHEN and CDR2 SYDVKM. This CDR3 contains 13 residues. J lost 5 bases, V lost 6 bases, and 5 bases had no gene match. DNA of the CDR3: TGTGCCAGCAGCCCGGGACAGGGAAACGAGCAGTACTTC. This encodes CASSPGQGNEQYF.

The rearrangement uses TRBV6-2 or TRBV6-3 and TRBJ2-7; 8 bases line up with TRBD2. The CDR3 consists of 14 residues. With 6 bases clipped from V and 4 bases from J, the junction kept 8 bases outside the gene matches. The germline V gene encodes CDR1 MNHEY and CDR2 SVGEGT. CDR3 amino acids: CASRGTRGKYEQYF. CDR3 in DNA: TGTGCCAGCAGGGGGACTAGAGGCAAATACGAGCAGTACTTC.

This clone was recorded at least ten times. The chain links TRBV3-1 to TRBJ2-1; 7 bases agree with TRBD2. Germline V gene lookup returns CDR1 LGHDT and CDR2 YNNKEL (reference sequence). Trimming took 0 bases from V and 11 from J; bases not matched to a gene: 4. The CDR3 runs to 13 residues. The CDR3 sequence is CASSQDRGLQQFF. CDR3 bases: TGTGCCAGCAGCCAAGACCGGGGACTACAGCAGTTCTTC.

This clone showed up many times. The rearrangement links TRBV29-1 to TRBJ2-3, with D tentatively TRBD1 (6 bases). Looked up from germline, CDR1 is SQVTM and CDR2 is ANQGSEA. V was pared by 5 bases and J by 2 bases, with 8 bases between. The CDR3 runs 12 residues. As DNA, the CDR3 is TGCAGCGTTCGGACAGACACAGATACGCAGTATTTT. Amino acid sequence: CSVRTDTDTQYF.

Points on this clone: Since the CDR3 does not end with the conserved phenylalanine or tryptophan, this likely comes from a read error. The chain couples TRBV10-3 to TRBJ2-7; D gene unclear. Germline V gene data show CDR1 as ENHRY and CDR2 as SYGVKD. The V gene lost 0 bases and the J gene lost 0 bases, with 12 bases spanning the gap. The CDR3 length is 16 residues. CDR3 sequence: CAISESITLSSYEQYG. As DNA, the CDR3 is TGTGCCATCAGTGAGTCGATTACGCTTAGCTCCTACGAGCAGTACGGC.

There are many counts of this clone. This sequence joins TRBV24-1 and TRBJ2-2; 7 nucleotides match TRBD1. The V gene end was trimmed by 7 bases and the J gene end by 5 bases; junction bases not matched to a gene: 3. From germline, CDR1 is KGHDR and CDR2 SFDVKD. The CDR3 totals 13 residues. The CDR3 reads CATSRQGTGELFF. CDR3 bases: TGTGCCACCAGCCGACAGGGAACCGGGGAGCTGTTTTTT.

The rearrangement uses TRBV19 and TRBJ2-2; TRBD1 agrees at 7 bases. The CDR3 is 16 amino acids. V was pared by 5 bases and J by 4 bases, with 10 bases of the junction left unmatched. The V gene's germline CDR1 is LNHDA and CDR2 SQIVND (reference sequence). CDR3 sequence (DNA): TGTGCCAGTAGTTCCCTAGACAGGGCTGCCACCGGGGAGCTGTTTTTT. Amino acids: CASSSLDRAATGELFF.

This clone has ten or more counts. The gene calls are TRBV5-1 and TRBJ2-6; D is perhaps TRBD1 (5 bases). CDR3 length: 20 amino acids. Germline-derived CDR1 and CDR2 are SGHRS and YFSETQ. The V gene lost 0 bases and the J gene lost 4 bases, with 23 bases spanning the gap. CDR3 region: CASSLGWGLTALGGANVLTF. The CDR3 DNA sequence: TGCGCCAGCAGCTTGGGCTGGGGCCTGACCGCCCTGGGGGGGGCCAACGTCCTGACTTTC.

The chain carries TRBV20-1 and TRBJ2-7, with D perhaps matching TRBD2 (6 bases). V was pared by 3 bases and J by 3 bases, with 15 bases between. The CDR3 runs to 14 residues. Germline V gene data show CDR1 as DFQATT and CDR2 as SNEGSKA (reference sequence). The CDR3, as DNA: TGCAGTGCTAGGGATGCGGGACGAGACTACGAGCAGTACTTC. Protein: CSARDAGRDYEQYF.

This chain joins TRBV25-1 and TRBJ1-1; 9 bases match TRBD2. The J call may be wrong; the DNA end is better matched by TRBJ2-1. This CDR3 is built from 13 residues. Germline V lookup: CDR1 MGHDK, CDR2 SYGVNS. Here the CDR3 DNA reads TGTGCCATCAGACTAGCGGTAGGGCCCGGGCAGTTCTTC. It encodes CAIRLAVGPGQFF.

This clone was detected ten times or more. An end of the junction differs from the germline gene, which may be a read error. The chain is built from TRBV5-1 and TRBJ1-5; D is unresolved. The CDR3 is 16 amino acids. Germline values: CDR1 SGHRS, CDR2 YFSETQ. In DNA, the CDR3 is TGCGACAGCAGCTTGGTGGGGTGGAGCGCGCGGGGGCCCCAGCATTTT. It is translated as CDSSLVGWSARGPQHF.

V gene TRBV9 combines with J gene TRBJ1-6; D gene uncertain. The CDR3 totals 12 residues. V shed 0 bases and J shed 10 bases, with 5 bases lying between them. From germline, CDR1 is SGDLS and CDR2 YYNGEE. CDR3 nucleotides: TGTGCCAGCAGCGTAGTAGTCTCACCCCTCCACTTT. As protein: CASSVVVSPLHF. The full variable domain, completed using reference TRBV9 and TRBJ1-6, is DSGVTQTPKHLITATGQRVTLRCSPRSGDLSVYWYQQSLDQGLQFLIQYYNGEERAKGNILERFSAQQFPDLHSELNLSSLELGDSALYFCASSVVVSPLHFGNGTRLTVT.

The CDR3 DNA reads as TGCAGTGCTTCTCGGCCGTTGCGTGGAAACACCATATATTTT. Translation: CSASRPLRGNTIYF. The chain recombines TRBV20-1 with TRBJ1-3; D gene uncertain. This CDR3 spans 14 amino acids. Germline V gene lookup returns CDR1 DFQATT and CDR2 SNEGSKA (reference sequence). V was trimmed by 5 bases and J by 3 bases, leaving 14 bases between them.